What follows are 14 T cell receptor beta chains derived from one specimen sequenced in a study of T cells in Graves' hyperthyroidism and ophthalmopathy (dated by TCRdb to 2018 to 2020). Preparation of the library involved multiplex PCR. Sequencing used an Illumina HiSeq 2000. The TCR beta CDR3 regions were amplified from RNA transcripts. A first-round RT-PCR of the TCR CDR3 used the HTBI primer set with the Qiagen OneStep RT-PCR kit. Through fastp at Q25 and MiXCR, TCRdb rebuilt clones from the public reads, retaining in-frame beta chains. When rows share a CDR3 protein, they turn into one entry using the most common DNA and genes. This sample gives over 400,000 distinct CDR3 sequences in total; approximately 22% of them show up just once. Of the sample, roughly 49% falls within the top ten clones. Specimen: blood. Receptors originate from an older woman with Graves' ophthalmopathy.

The table lists this clonotype with many counts. The junction and the germline gene differ at one end; a read error may be behind it. V is TRBV5-1 and J is TRBJ2-1, with 7 bases fitting TRBD2. The CDR3 contains 15 residues. Per the germline V gene, CDR1 is SGHRS and CDR2 is YFSETQ. CDR3 bases: TGTGCCAGCAGTTTAGGCGGGAGCTCCTACAATGAGCAGTTCTTC. Amino acids: CASSLGGSSYNEQFF. The entire variable domain, with the rest obtained from reference TRBV5-1 and TRBJ2-1, is as follows: KAGVTQTPRYLIKTRGQQVTLSCSPISGHRSVSWYQQTPGQGLQFLFEYFSETQRNKGNFPGRFSGRQFSNSRSEMNVSTLELGDSALYLCASSLGGSSYNEQFFGPGTRLTVL.

The V gene is TRBV25-1, the J gene TRBJ2-2; D is perhaps TRBD2 (6 bases). V was cut by 6 bases and J by 3 bases, with 20 bases left in between. Germline lookup yields CDR1 MGHDK and CDR2 SYGVNS. There are 17 residues in the CDR3. The CDR3 sequence: CASSGRGARVHTGELFF. DNA for the CDR3: TGTGCCAGCAGCGGACGCGGGGCCAGGGTGCACACCGGGGAGCTGTTTTTT.

Note on this clonotype: A clone one base away is much larger, so this may be a read error. The V gene is TRBV11-2, the J gene TRBJ2-3; D unresolved. CDR1 SGHAT and CDR2 FQNNGV come from the germline V gene. The CDR3 sequence is 13 residues long. Between the trimmed V and J ends, which lost 5 bases and 6 bases, there was a span of 12 bases. The CDR3 region has the DNA TGTGCCAGCAGCCCCCAGATTCGGGATACGCAGTATTTT. Amino acid sequence: CASSPQIRDTQYF.

This clonotype has only a few counts. The chain employs TRBV28 and TRBJ2-7; D call uncertain. V was cut by 6 bases and J by 3 bases, with 6 bases left in between. Germline assignment: CDR1 MDHEN and CDR2 SYDVKM. CDR3 size: 11 residues. The CDR3 protein is CASRSYYEQYF. For the CDR3, the DNA is TGTGCCAGCAGATCCTACTACGAGCAGTACTTC.

This clonotype has a count of ten or more. The rearrangement links TRBV12-3 or TRBV12-4 to TRBJ1-2; 7 bases are a match to TRBD1. CDR3 length equals 14 residues. After removal of 5 bases from V and 2 bases from J, the junction contained 5 bases not matched to a gene. The DNA for the CDR3 is TGTGCCAGCAGTAGAGGGGGCGTGAACTATGGCTACACCTTC. Translation gives CASSRGGVNYGYTF.

This clonotype turned up a few times. The CDR3 here is CASRLAIAVHEQFF. DNA for the CDR3: TGTGCCAGCCGACTAGCCATCGCGGTCCATGAGCAGTTCTTC. The J gene is TRBJ2-1, the V gene TRBV6-1, with TRBD2 matching 7 bases. Trimming at V came to 8 bases and at J to 8 bases, leaving 12 bases not matched to a gene. The CDR3 is 14 residues long. Germline CDR1 MNHNS, CDR2 SASEGT.

This clonotype came up a few times. This chain joins TRBV20-1 and TRBJ2-3, with a tentative D call TRBD2 (6 bases). The CDR3 extends over 15 amino acids. Trimming stripped 0 bases from V and 2 bases from J, with 12 bases between. Per the germline V gene, CDR1 is DFQATT and CDR2 is SNEGSKA (reference sequence). Written as DNA, the CDR3 is TGCAGTGCTAGAGACACTAGCATCCCCACAGATACGCAGTATTTT. This sequence encodes CSARDTSIPTDTQYF.

This clonotype was observed a handful of times. The genes are TRBV29-1 and TRBJ2-3; 9 nucleotides match TRBD1. Germline loops: CDR1 SQVTM, CDR2 ANQGSEA. The CDR3 length is 14 residues. V was pared by 4 bases and J by 2 bases, with 4 bases of the junction left unmatched. CDR3 DNA sequence: TGCAGCGTTGCCGGGACAGGGCTCACAGATACGCAGTATTTT. This codes for CSVAGTGLTDTQYF.

This clonotype was seen only a few times. This rearrangement joins TRBV19 to TRBJ2-3, with D possibly TRBD2 on 6 matching bases. The CDR3 loop spans 15 amino acids. In germline, CDR1 is LNHDA, CDR2 SQIVND (reference sequence). V was cut by 5 bases and J by 2 bases, with 14 bases left in between. CDR3 DNA sequence: TGTGCCAGTAGTGGATGGCGGGGCAACACAGATACGCAGTATTTT. Its translation is CASSGWRGNTDTQYF.

CDR3 protein: CASSELEGGEFF. Written as DNA, the CDR3 is TGTGCCAGCAGTGAACTGGAAGGGGGTGAGTTCTTC. This chain links TRBV25-1 with TRBJ2-1; TRBD1 might be the D (6 bases). This CDR3 is built from 12 residues. The V end lost 2 bases, the J end lost 14 bases, and 13 bases lay between the germline ends. The germline V gene encodes CDR1 MGHDK and CDR2 SYGVNS.

This clonotype was detected only a few times. This chain uses TRBV20-1 with TRBJ2-7; maybe TRBD2 (5 bases). The CDR3 has 13 residues. CDR1 DFQATT and CDR2 SNEGSKA come from the germline V gene (reference sequence). The germline V and J ends were trimmed by 5 bases and 6 bases, with 17 bases remaining between them. CDR3 bases: TGCAGTGCTCATCGGACTCGTGGCCGCGAGCAGTACTTC. This gives the protein CSAHRTRGREQYF.

The CDR3 DNA reads as TGCGCCAGCAGCTTGTCGACTGGAAGGCGGGGAAACATTCAGTACTTC. This gives the protein CASSLSTGRRGNIQYF. V gene TRBV5-1 combines with J gene TRBJ2-4; possible D gene TRBD2, 6 bases. V was clipped by 1 base and J by 6 bases, with 17 bases between them. The CDR3 spans 16 residues. Germline V gene data show CDR1 as SGHRS and CDR2 as YFSETQ. The variable domain in full, completed from reference TRBV5-1 and TRBJ2-4, reads KAGVTQTPRYLIKTRGQQVTLSCSPISGHRSVSWYQQTPGQGLQFLFEYFSETQRNKGNFPGRFSGRQFSNSRSEMNVSTLELGDSALYLCASSLSTGRRGNIQYFGAGTRLSVL.

In this sample, this clonotype turned up a few times. This CDR3 is CASSQTGLNPSGANVLTF. CDR3 bases: TGTGCCAGTAGCCAAACAGGGCTTAACCCCTCTGGGGCCAACGTCCTGACTTTC. The chain combines TRBV19 with TRBJ2-6, with D perhaps TRBD1 (6 bases). The CDR3 has 18 amino acids. Between the trimmed V and J ends, which lost 6 bases and 0 bases, there was a span of 18 bases. CDR1 LNHDA and CDR2 SQIVND come from the germline V gene (reference sequence).

The chain links TRBV3-1 to TRBJ1-1; no clear D gene. The length of the CDR3 is 12 residues. Germline loops: CDR1 LGHDT, CDR2 YNNKEL (reference sequence). The V and J ends lost 5 bases and 5 bases respectively, with 9 bases between them. The CDR3 region has the DNA TGTGCCAGCAGCTCGCCAGCAACTGAAGCTTTCTTT. Its translation: CASSSPATEAFF.